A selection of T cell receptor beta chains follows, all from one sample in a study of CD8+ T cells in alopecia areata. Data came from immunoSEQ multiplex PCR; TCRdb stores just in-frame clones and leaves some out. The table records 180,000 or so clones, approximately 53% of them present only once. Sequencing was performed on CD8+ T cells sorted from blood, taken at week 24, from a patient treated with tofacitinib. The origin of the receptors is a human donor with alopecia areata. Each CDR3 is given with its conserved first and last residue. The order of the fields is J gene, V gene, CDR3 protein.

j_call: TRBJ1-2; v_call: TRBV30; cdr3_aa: CALKASNGYTF
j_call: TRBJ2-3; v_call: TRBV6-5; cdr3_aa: CASSSSQSTDTQYF
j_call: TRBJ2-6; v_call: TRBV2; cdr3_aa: CASSEVASGANVLTF
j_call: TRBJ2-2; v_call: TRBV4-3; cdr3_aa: CASSQDRTGNTGELFF
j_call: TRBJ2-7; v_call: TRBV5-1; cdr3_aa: CASSPAGQASEQYF
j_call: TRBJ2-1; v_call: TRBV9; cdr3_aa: CASSVDLAGWDEQFF
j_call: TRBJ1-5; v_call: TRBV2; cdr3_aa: CASRFGDSTHQPQHF
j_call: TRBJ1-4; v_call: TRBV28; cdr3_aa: CASSFAQELFF
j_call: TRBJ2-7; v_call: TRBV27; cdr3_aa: CASSWSGGPYEQYF
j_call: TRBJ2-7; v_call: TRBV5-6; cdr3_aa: CASSSGARMYEQYF
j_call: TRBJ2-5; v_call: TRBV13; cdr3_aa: CASSLRDSKYQETQYF
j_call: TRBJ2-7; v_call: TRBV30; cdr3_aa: CAWSSGSSYEQYF
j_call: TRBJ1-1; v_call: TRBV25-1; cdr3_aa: CASSEERGGGTEAFF
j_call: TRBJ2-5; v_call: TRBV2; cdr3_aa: CASEGTSGGQETQYF
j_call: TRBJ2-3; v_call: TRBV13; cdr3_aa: CASSSDQDTDTQYF
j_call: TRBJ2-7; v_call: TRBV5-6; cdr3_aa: CASSLSSYEQYF
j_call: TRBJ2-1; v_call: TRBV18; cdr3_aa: CASSEGVDEQFF
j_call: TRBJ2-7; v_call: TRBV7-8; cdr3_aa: CASSLSGTSSSYEQYF
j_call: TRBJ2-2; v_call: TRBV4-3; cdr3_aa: CASSQDKGQSNTGELFF
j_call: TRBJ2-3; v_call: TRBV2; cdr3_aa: CASSSRQTDTQYF
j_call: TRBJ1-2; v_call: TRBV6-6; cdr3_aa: CASRPGSYGYTF
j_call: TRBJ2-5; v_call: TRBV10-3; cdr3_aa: CATSSEGAGEQETQYF
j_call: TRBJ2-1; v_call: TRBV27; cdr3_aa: CASNGGGNEQFF
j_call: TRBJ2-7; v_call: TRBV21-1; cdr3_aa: CASPRVSSYEQYF
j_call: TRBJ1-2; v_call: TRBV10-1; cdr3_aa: CASSDEDGVTF
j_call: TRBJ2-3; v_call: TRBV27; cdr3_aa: CASSPPSGGTDTQYF
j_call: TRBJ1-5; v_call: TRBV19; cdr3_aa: CASSRRGFDPNSNQPQHF
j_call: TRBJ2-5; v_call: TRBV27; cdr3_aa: CASSLRGEETQYF
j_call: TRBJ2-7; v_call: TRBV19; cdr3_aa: CASSLGPSYEQYF
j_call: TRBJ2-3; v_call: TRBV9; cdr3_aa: CASSATDGDTQYF
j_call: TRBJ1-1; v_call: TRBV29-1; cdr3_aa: CSVEDRAFF
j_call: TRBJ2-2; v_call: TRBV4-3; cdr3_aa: CASSVQRGGTGELFF
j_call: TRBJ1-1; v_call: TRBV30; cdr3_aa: CAWTPGGAEAFF
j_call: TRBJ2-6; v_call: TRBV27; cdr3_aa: CASSLRGTGANVLTF
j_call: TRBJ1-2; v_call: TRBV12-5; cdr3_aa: CASGLVPGGVRYGYTF
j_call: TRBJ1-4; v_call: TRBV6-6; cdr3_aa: CASKQSEGTTNEKLFF
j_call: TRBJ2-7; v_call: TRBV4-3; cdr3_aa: CASSPGQGSSYEQYF
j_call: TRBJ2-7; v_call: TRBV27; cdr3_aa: CASSPSRGETAYEQYF
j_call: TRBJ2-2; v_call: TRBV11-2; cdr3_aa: CASSLVTGELFF
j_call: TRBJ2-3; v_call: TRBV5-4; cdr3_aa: CASSLVPGDTQYF
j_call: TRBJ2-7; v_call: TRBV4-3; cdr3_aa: CASSQDGTGAYEQYF
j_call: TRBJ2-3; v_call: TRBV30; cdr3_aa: CAWSVVGTDTQYF
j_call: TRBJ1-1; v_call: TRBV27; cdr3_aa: CASSLTDGTEAFF
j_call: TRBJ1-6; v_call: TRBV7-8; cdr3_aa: CASSFGPRGNSPLHF
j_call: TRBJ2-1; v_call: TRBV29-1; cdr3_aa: CSALAGGPWNEQFF
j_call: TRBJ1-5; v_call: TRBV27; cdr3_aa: CASSLYFEGSSNQPQHF
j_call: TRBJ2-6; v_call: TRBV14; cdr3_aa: CASSDTYSGANVLTF
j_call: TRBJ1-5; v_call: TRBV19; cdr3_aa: CASRDLRTGFSQPQHF
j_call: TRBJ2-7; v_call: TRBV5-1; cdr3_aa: CASSFGDTYEQYF
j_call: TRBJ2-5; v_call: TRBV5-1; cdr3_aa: CASSLESVHPETQYF
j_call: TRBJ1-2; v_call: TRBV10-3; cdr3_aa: CAISEDREGYTF
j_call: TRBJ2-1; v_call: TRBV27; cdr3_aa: CASSRSGDLREQFF
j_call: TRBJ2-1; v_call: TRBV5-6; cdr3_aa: CASSLGAGAYNEQFF
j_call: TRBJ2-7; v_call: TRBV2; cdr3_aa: CAARMRGQGGEQYF